This T cell receptor (beta chain) emerged from a study of blood T cell repertoires in COVID-19. For the study at large: T cells, B-cell-depleted T cells, or PBMCs provided the cDNA or gDNA that served as material.

In the authors' methods: Estimates of nucleated cell counts were drawn from the amplification of reference gene primers. The assay was immunoSEQ multiplex PCR, and TCRdb's table has in-frame clones only and misses some. V and J calls and clone size follow that table, whereas D and trimming were derived from the DNA. The data show about 150,000 clones, approximately 90% seen once. This clone was seen more than once but under ten times. In germline, CDR1 is SEHNR, CDR2 FQNEAQ (reference sequence). The CDR3 has 11 amino acids. Trimming took off 11 bases at V and 4 bases at J, with 11 bases between the two ends. Those who participated ranged in age from roughly 18 to 90 years and resided in roughly 26 US areas.

The sequence was obtained from a middle-aged man who had recovered from COVID-19. Sequenced input: PBMCs or T cells enriched from blood (not recorded which). The chain is built from TRBV7-9 and TRBJ1-2; tentative D call: TRBD1 (5 bases). CDR3 amino acids: CAADSPYGYTF. CDR3 coding DNA: TGTGCCGCAGACAGCCCCTATGGCTACACCTTC. Based on the CDR3 plus reference TRBV7-9 and TRBJ1-2, the full variable domain is DTGVSQNPRHKITKRGQNVTFRCDPISEHNRLYWYRQTLGQGPEFLTYFQNEAQLEKSRLLSDRFSAERPKGSFSTLEIQRTEQGDSAMYLCAADSPYGYTFGSGTRLTVV.